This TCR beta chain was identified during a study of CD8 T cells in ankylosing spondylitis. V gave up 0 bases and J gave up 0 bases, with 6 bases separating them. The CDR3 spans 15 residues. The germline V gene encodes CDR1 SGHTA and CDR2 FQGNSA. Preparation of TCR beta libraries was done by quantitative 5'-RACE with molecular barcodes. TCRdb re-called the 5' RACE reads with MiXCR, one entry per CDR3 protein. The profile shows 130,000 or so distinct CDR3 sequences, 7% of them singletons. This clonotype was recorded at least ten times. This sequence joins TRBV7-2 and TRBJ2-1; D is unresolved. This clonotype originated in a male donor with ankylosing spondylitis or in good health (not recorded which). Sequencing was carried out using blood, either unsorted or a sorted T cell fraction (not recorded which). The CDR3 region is CASSLAASSYNEQFF. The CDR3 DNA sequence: TGTGCCAGCAGCTTAGCGGCAAGCTCCTACAATGAGCAGTTCTTC.